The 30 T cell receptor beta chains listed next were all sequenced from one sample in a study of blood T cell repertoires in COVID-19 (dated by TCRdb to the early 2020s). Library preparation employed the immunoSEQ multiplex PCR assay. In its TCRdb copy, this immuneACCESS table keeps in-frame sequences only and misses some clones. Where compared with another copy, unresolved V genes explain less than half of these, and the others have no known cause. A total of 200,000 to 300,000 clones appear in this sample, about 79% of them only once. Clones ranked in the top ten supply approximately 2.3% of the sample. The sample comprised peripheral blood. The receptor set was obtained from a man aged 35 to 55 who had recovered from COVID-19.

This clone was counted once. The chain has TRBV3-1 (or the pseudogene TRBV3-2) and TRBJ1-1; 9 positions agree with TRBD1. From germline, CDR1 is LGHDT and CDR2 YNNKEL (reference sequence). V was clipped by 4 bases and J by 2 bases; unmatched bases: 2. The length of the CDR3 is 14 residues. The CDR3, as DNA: TGTGCCAGCAGCCGAACAGGGGGCAACACTGAAGCTTTCTTT. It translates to CASSRTGGNTEAFF.

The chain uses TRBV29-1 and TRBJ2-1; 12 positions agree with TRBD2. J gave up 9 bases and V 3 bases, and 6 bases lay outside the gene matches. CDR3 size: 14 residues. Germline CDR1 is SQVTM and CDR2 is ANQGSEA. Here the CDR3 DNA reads TGCAGCGTTGACCGACTAGCGGGAGCGGGTGAGCAGTTCTTC. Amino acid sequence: CSVDRLAGAGEQFF.

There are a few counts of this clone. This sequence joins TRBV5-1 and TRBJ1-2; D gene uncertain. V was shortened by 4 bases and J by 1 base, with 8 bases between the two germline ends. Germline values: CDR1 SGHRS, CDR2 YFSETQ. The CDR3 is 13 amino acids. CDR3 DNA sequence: TGCGCCAGCAGCCCTCCGTTTAACTATGGCTACACCTTC. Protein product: CASSPPFNYGYTF.

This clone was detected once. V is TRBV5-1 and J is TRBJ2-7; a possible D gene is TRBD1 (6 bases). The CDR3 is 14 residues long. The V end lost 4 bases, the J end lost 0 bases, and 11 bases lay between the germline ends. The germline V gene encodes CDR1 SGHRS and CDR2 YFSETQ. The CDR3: CASSLGDTSYEQYF. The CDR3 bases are TGCGCCAGCAGCCTAGGGGACACCTCCTACGAGCAGTACTTC.

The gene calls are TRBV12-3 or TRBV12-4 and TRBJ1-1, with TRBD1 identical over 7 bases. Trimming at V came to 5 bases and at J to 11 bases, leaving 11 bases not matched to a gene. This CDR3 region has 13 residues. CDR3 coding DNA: TGTGCCAGCAGTCCGACAGGGACAAGGGGGGCTTTCTTT. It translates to CASSPTGTRGAFF.

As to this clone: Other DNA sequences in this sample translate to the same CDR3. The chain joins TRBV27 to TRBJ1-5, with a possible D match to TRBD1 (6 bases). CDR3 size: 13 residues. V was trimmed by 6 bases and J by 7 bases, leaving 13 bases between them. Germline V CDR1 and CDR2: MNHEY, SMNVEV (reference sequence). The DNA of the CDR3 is TGTGCCAGCAGCTTTGGGGGCCGCCAGCCCCAGCATTTT. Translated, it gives CASSFGGRQPQHF.

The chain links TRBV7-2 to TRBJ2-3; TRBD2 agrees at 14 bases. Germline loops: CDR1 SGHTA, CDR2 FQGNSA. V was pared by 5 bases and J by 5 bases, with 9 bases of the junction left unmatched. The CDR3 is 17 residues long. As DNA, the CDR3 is TGTGCCAGCAGCGCCGGACTAGCGGGGGGCGGAAGAGATACGCAGTATTTT. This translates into CASSAGLAGGGRDTQYF.

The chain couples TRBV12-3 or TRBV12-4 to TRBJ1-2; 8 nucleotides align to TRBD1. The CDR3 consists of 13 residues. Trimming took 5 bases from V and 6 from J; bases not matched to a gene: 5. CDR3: CASSADRGHGYTF. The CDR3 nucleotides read TGTGCCAGCAGTGCCGACAGGGGTCATGGCTACACCTTC.

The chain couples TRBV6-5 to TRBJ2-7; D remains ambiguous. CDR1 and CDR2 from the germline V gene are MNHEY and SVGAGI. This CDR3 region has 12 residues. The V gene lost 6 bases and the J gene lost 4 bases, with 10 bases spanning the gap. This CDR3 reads CASRSDGYEQYF. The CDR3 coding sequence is TGTGCCAGCAGGTCCGACGGGTACGAGCAGTACTTC.

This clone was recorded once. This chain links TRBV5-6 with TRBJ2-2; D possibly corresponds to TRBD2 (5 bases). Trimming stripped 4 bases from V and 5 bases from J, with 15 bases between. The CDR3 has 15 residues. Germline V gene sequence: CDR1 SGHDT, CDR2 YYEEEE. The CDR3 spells CASSPPSPGTGELFF. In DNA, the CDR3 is TGTGCCAGCAGCCCGCCCTCTCCGGGGACCGGGGAGCTGTTTTTT. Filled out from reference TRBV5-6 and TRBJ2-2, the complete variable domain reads DAGVTQSPTHLIKTRGQQVTLRCSPKSGHDTVSWYQQALGQGPQFIFQYYEEEERQRGNFPDRFSGHQFPNYSSELNVNALLLGDSALYLCASSPPSPGTGELFFGEGSRLTVL.

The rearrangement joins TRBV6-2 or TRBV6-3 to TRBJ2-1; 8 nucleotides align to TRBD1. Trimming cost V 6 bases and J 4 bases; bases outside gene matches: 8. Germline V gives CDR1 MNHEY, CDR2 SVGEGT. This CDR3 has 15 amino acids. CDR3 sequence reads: CASSRGQGPYNEQFF. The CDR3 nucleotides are TGTGCCAGCAGCCGAGGACAGGGACCTTACAATGAGCAGTTCTTC.

The CDR3 bases are TGTGCCAGCGAGGACTCGTTCGGCTATGGCTACACCTTC. Its translation: CASEDSFGYGYTF. The chain carries TRBV19 and TRBJ1-2; D remains ambiguous. This CDR3 comprises 13 residues. Germline CDR1 LNHDA, CDR2 SQIVND (reference sequence). V lost 9 bases to trimming and J lost 4 bases, with 15 bases between them.

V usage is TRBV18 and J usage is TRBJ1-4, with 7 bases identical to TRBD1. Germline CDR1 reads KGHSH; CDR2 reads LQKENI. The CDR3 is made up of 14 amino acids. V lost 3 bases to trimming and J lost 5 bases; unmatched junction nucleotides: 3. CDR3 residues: CASSPTGLNEKLFF. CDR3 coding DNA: TGTGCCAGCTCACCGACAGGGCTGAATGAAAAACTGTTTTTT.

The CDR3 DNA reads TGTGCCAGCAGCCAAGGTGGGGGACTATCCTACAATGAGCAGTTCTTC. Amino acid sequence: CASSQGGGLSYNEQFF. The chain combines TRBV3-1 (or the pseudogene TRBV3-2) with TRBJ2-1, with 7 bases that match TRBD2. J lost 1 base, V lost 1 base, and 4 bases had no gene match. Germline V gene lookup returns CDR1 LGHDT and CDR2 YNNKEL (reference sequence). This CDR3 has 16 amino acids.

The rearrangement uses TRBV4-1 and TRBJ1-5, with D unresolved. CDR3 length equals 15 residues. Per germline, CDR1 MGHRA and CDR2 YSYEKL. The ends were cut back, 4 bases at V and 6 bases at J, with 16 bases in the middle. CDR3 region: CASSPLPRGSQPQHF. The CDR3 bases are TGCGCCAGCAGCCCCCTACCGCGGGGTAGTCAGCCCCAGCATTTT.

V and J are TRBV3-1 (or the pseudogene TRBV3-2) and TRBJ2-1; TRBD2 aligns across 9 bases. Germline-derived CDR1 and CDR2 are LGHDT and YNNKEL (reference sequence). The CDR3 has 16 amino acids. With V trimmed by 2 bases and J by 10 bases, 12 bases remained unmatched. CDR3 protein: CASSQRGLAGFREQFF. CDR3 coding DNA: TGTGCCAGCAGCCAACGGGGACTAGCAGGATTCAGGGAGCAGTTCTTC.

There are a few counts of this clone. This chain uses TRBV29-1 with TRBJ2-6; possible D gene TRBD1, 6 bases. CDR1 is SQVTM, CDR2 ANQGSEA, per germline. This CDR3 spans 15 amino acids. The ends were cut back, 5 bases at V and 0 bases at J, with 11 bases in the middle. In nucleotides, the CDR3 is TGCAGCGTTACAGGGATTTACTCTGGGGCCAACGTCCTGACTTTC. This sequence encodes CSVTGIYSGANVLTF.

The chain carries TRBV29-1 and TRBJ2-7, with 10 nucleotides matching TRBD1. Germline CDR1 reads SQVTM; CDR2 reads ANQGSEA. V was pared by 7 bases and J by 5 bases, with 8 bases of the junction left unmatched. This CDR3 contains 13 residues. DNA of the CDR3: TGCAGCGCCGCGGGGGACAGGGGCGACGAGCAGTACTTC. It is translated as CSAAGDRGDEQYF.

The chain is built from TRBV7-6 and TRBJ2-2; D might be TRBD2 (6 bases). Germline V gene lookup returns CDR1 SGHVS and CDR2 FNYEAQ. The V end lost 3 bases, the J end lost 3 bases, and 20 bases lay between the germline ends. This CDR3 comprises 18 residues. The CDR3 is CASSFIFPSRRDTGELFF. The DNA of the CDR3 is TGTGCCAGCAGCTTTATCTTTCCCAGCCGGAGGGACACCGGGGAGCTGTTTTTT.

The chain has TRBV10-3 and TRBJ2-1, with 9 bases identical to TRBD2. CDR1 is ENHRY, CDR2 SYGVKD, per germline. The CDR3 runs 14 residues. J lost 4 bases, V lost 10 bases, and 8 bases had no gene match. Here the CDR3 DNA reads TGTGCCACCCAAGCGGGGGGAATATACAATGAGCAGTTCTTC. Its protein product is CATQAGGIYNEQFF.

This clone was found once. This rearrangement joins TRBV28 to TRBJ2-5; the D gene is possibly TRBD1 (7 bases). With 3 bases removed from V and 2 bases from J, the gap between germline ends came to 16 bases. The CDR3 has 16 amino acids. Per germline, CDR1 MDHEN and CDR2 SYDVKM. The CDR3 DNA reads TGTGCCAGCAGTTTGATAGTGACAGGGACTCAAGAGACCCAGTACTTC. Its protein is CASSLIVTGTQETQYF.

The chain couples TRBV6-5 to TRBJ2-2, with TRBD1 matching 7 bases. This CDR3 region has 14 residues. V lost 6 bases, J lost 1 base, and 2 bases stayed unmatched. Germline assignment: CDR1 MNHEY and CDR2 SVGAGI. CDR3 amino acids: CASRDRRNTGELFF. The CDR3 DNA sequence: TGTGCCAGCAGGGACAGGAGGAACACCGGGGAGCTGTTTTTT.

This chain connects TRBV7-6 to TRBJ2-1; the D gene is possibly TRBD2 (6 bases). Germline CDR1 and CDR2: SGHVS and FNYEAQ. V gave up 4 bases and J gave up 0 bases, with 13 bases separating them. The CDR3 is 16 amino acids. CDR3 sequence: CASSSPGLPSYNEQFF. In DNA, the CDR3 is TGTGCCAGCAGCTCGCCGGGACTTCCCTCCTACAATGAGCAGTTCTTC.

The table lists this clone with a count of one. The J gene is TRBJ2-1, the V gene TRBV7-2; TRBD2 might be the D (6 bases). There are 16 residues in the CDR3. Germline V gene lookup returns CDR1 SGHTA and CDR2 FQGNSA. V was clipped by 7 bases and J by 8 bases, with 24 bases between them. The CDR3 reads CASTPFLAALNYEQFF. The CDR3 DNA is TGTGCCAGCACCCCCTTCTTAGCGGCACTAAATTATGAGCAGTTCTTC.

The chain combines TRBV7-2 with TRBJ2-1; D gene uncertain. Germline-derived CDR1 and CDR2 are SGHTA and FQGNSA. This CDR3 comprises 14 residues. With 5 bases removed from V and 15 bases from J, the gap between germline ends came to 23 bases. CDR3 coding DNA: TGTGCCAGCAGCGTGGGTCGCGAGACTCCCTTTCGGTTCTTC. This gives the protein CASSVGRETPFRFF.

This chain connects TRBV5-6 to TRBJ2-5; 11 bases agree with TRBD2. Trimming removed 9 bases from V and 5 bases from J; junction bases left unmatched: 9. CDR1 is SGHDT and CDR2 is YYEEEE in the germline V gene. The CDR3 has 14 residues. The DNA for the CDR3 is TGTGCCACGAGTGGGACTAGCGGTGAGGAGACCCAGTACTTC. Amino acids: CATSGTSGEETQYF.

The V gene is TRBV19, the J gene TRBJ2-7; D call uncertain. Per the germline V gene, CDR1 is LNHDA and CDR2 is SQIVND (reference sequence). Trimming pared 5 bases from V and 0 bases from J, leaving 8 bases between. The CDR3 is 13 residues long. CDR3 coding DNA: TGTGCCAGTAGTTTTGGCGGCTCCTACGAGCAGTACTTC. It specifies CASSFGGSYEQYF.

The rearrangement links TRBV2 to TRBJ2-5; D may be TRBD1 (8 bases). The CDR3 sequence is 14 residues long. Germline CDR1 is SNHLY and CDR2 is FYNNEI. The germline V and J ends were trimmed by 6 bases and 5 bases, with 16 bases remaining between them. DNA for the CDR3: TGTGCCAGCAGAAGTCAACAGGGGGGGGAGACCCAGTACTTC. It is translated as CASRSQQGGETQYF. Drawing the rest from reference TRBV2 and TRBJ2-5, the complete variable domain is EPEVTQTPSHQVTQMGQEVILRCVPISNHLYFYWYRQILGQKVEFLVSFYNNEISEKSEIFDDQFSVERPDGSNFTLKIRSTKLEDSAMYFCASRSQQGGETQYFGPGTRLLVL.

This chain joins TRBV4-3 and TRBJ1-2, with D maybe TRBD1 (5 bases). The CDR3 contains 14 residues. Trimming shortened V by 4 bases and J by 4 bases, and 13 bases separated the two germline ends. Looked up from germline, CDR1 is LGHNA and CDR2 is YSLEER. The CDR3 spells CASSPHGGSYGYTF. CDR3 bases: TGCGCCAGCAGCCCCCACGGGGGAAGCTATGGCTACACCTTC.

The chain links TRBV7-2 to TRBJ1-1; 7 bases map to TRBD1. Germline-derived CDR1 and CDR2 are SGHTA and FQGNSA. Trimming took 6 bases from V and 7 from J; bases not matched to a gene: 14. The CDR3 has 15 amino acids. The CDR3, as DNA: TGTGCCAGCAGTTCCCAGGGGGTGGCAGATCTTGAAGCTTTCTTT. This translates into CASSSQGVADLEAFF.